The 27 T cell receptor beta chains listed next were all sequenced from one sample in a study of T cell responses to AZD1222 COVID-19 vaccine (dated by TCRdb to the early 2020s). Library generation was performed with the immunoSEQ multiplex PCR assay. TCRdb holds this immuneACCESS table with in-frame rearrangements only. Some clones are missing; in checked studies, unresolved V genes explain under half, and the rest has no known cause. The sample profile shows roughly 180,000 clones; around 88% of them were found once. About 0.49% of the sample is in the top ten clones. What this sample's time point label stands for: baseline before first vaccination. The sample in question was peripheral blood, obtained on day 0 of AZD1222 vaccination. The receptors come from an adult in good health.

This chain links TRBV19 with TRBJ2-3; weak D call: TRBD1 (5 bases). V was cut by 6 bases and J by 0 bases, with 13 bases left in between. The CDR3 covers 15 residues. Germline assignment: CDR1 LNHDA and CDR2 SQIVND (reference sequence). CDR3 amino acids: CASSLLAGSTDTQYF. The DNA for the CDR3 is TGTGCCAGTAGCTTGCTGGCAGGGAGCACAGATACGCAGTATTTT.

V and J are TRBV11-3 and TRBJ2-2; TRBD1 is a possible D gene (6 bases). V lost 5 bases, J lost 7 bases, and 17 bases lay in between. Germline V CDR1 and CDR2: SGHNT, YENEEA. The length of the CDR3 is 15 residues. The CDR3 region is CASSQSRGSGGELFF. In DNA form, the CDR3 reads TGTGCCAGCAGCCAATCTAGGGGGTCCGGCGGGGAGCTGTTTTTT.

The V and J genes are TRBV6-5 and TRBJ1-2; perhaps TRBD1 as D (6 bases). This CDR3 has 14 residues. Trimming took 6 bases from V and 8 from J, leaving 19 bases between them. CDR1 is MNHEY, CDR2 SVGAGI, per germline. The CDR3 spells CASSPLGGGTGYTF. CDR3 DNA sequence: TGTGCCAGCAGCCCCCTAGGAGGGGGAACGGGCTACACCTTC.

V usage is TRBV4-3 and J usage is TRBJ2-7; 8 positions match TRBD2. Trimming removed 6 bases from V and 2 bases from J; junction bases left unmatched: 3. The germline V gene encodes CDR1 LGHNA and CDR2 YSLEER. The CDR3 extends over 13 amino acids. The CDR3 nucleotides read TGCGCCAGCAGTCGCGGGGGGACCTACGAGCAGTACTTC. Residues: CASSRGGTYEQYF.

The chain combines TRBV25-1 with TRBJ2-5; weak D call: TRBD2 (6 bases). This CDR3 region has 17 residues. Germline V gives CDR1 MGHDK, CDR2 SYGVNS. The V gene lost 6 bases and the J gene lost 0 bases, with 20 bases spanning the gap. The CDR3 is CASSQTTDYRNQETQYF. Here the CDR3 DNA reads TGTGCCAGCAGCCAAACCACGGACTACCGGAACCAAGAGACCCAGTACTTC.

The gene calls are TRBV7-2 and TRBJ2-1; 12 nucleotides align to TRBD2. This CDR3 comprises 15 residues. Losses at the gene ends were 3 bases for V and 5 bases for J; bases not matched to a gene: 2. CDR1 and CDR2 from the germline V gene are SGHTA and FQGNSA. CDR3 coding DNA: TGTGCCAGCAGCTTCCGGACTAGCGGGAACAATGAGCAGTTCTTC. Its translation: CASSFRTSGNNEQFF.

The genes are TRBV5-6 and TRBJ2-5; 9 bases align to TRBD2. The CDR3 loop spans 15 amino acids. Losses at the gene ends were 0 bases for V and 5 bases for J; bases not matched to a gene: 5. The V gene's germline CDR1 is SGHDT and CDR2 YYEEEE. The CDR3 sequence is CASSLAAGGVETQYF. Written as DNA, the CDR3 is TGTGCCAGCAGCTTGGCAGCGGGAGGCGTGGAGACCCAGTACTTC.

This clone has just a few counts. The chain couples TRBV14 to TRBJ2-5, with 9 bases aligning to TRBD2. The V segment lost 1 base and the J segment 5 bases; nucleotides outside the gene matches: 11. In germline, CDR1 is SGHDN, CDR2 FVKESK. The CDR3 is made up of 17 amino acids. The CDR3 spells CASSQVPLAGYEETQYF. In nucleotides, the CDR3 is TGTGCCAGCAGCCAAGTTCCACTAGCGGGTTATGAGGAGACCCAGTACTTC.

The rearrangement links TRBV2 to TRBJ1-5, with a tentative D call TRBD1 (6 bases). V was shortened by 5 bases and J by 2 bases, with 22 bases between the two germline ends. In germline, CDR1 is SNHLY, CDR2 FYNNEI. The CDR3 spans 18 residues. CDR3 region: CASSIKQGGSGGNQPQHF. The CDR3 DNA follows: TGTGCCAGCAGTATTAAACAGGGCGGATCGGGAGGCAATCAGCCCCAGCATTTT.

The chain carries TRBV6-4 and TRBJ2-7; TRBD2 matches 12 bases. The V gene's germline CDR1 is MRHNA and CDR2 SNTAGT. This CDR3 region has 13 residues. With 10 bases clipped from V and 6 bases from J, the junction kept 7 bases outside the gene matches. The CDR3 coding sequence is TGTGCCATCAGACTAGCGGGAGTTCTCGAGCAGTACTTC. Its protein is CAIRLAGVLEQYF.

This chain links TRBV21-1 with TRBJ2-5; TRBD2, the table's D call, lacks a check against the DNA. TRBV21-1 is classified as a pseudogene. The CDR3 runs 14 residues. CDR3 nucleotide sequence: TGTGCCAGCAGCCCCGGGACTTGCCAAGAGACCCAGTACTTC. Protein product: CASSPGTCQETQYF.

The J gene is TRBJ2-1, the V gene TRBV15; D unresolved. This CDR3 region has 16 residues. V was shortened by 0 bases and J by 9 bases, with 18 bases between the two germline ends. Germline lookup yields CDR1 LNHNV and CDR2 YYDKDF (reference sequence). The CDR3 here is CATSREASIVSGEQFF. The CDR3 nucleotides are TGTGCCACCAGCAGAGAAGCTAGTATCGTCTCTGGTGAGCAGTTCTTC.

V and J are TRBV18 and TRBJ1-1; D gene uncertain. Trimming removed 6 bases at V and 2 bases at J, with 22 bases between. Germline V lookup: CDR1 KGHSH, CDR2 LQKENI. The CDR3 is 17 residues long. DNA for the CDR3: TGTGCCAGCTCCCTACTCGGGATAGGGCGCACCAACACTGAAGCTTTCTTT. It encodes CASSLLGIGRTNTEAFF.

The chain employs TRBV6-5 and TRBJ1-4, with 10 positions matching TRBD1. Per germline, CDR1 MNHEY and CDR2 SVGAGI. V lost 4 bases, J lost 4 bases, and 6 bases stayed unmatched. CDR3 length: 16 residues. The CDR3 region is CASSLSDRGHNEKLFF. The CDR3 DNA sequence: TGTGCCAGCAGTTTATCTGACAGGGGGCATAATGAAAAACTGTTTTTT.

The table lists this clone with a count of one. This rearrangement joins TRBV7-9 to TRBJ1-5, with 7 bases identical to TRBD1. The length of the CDR3 is 16 residues. The ends lost 3 bases at V and 1 base at J; junction bases unmatched: 6. The germline V gene has CDR1 SEHNR and CDR2 FQNEAQ (reference sequence). The CDR3 bases are TGTGCCAGCAGCTTGTACGCGGGACAGAGCAATCAGCCCCAGCATTTT. It specifies CASSLYAGQSNQPQHF. The variable domain in full, completed from reference TRBV7-9 and TRBJ1-5, reads DTGVSQNPRHKITKRGQNVTFRCDPISEHNRLYWYRQTLGQGPEFLTYFQNEAQLEKSRLLSDRFSAERPKGSFSTLEIQRTEQGDSAMYLCASSLYAGQSNQPQHFGDGTRLSIL.

The V call is TRBV7-9, the J call TRBJ2-6; D is undetermined. The CDR3 length is 13 residues. The germline V gene has CDR1 SEHNR and CDR2 FQNEAQ (reference sequence). V was shortened by 5 bases and J by 3 bases, with 5 bases between the two germline ends. Here the CDR3 reads CASSAVGANVLTF. The CDR3 region has the DNA TGTGCCAGCAGCGCGGTTGGGGCCAACGTCCTGACTTTC.

This sequence joins TRBV20-1 and TRBJ1-1; no reliable D call. The CDR3 runs 12 residues. V dropped 3 bases and J dropped 6 bases, with 11 bases sitting between them. Germline V gene data show CDR1 as DFQATT and CDR2 as SNEGSKA (reference sequence). The CDR3 coding sequence is TGCAGTGCTAGTAAGTTAAAATCTGAAGCTTTCTTT. Its protein is CSASKLKSEAFF.

The chain links TRBV6-5 to TRBJ1-1, with D uncertain. The CDR3 is made up of 14 amino acids. Germline CDR1 reads MNHEY; CDR2 reads SVGAGI. V was cut by 6 bases and J by 4 bases, with 15 bases left in between. The CDR3 sequence is CASSRAPTGTEAFF. The CDR3 nucleotides are TGTGCCAGCAGCCGAGCACCCACGGGCACTGAAGCTTTCTTT.

This chain uses TRBV6-2 or TRBV6-3 with TRBJ2-7, with no clear D. Germline CDR1 MNHEY, CDR2 SVGEGT. The CDR3 loop spans 12 amino acids. V was trimmed by 2 bases and J by 4 bases, leaving 6 bases between them. CDR3 sequence reads: CASSYDQYEQYF. DNA of the CDR3: TGTGCCAGCAGTTACGACCAGTACGAGCAGTACTTC.

The chain recombines TRBV18 with TRBJ2-1; D assignment may be TRBD1 or TRBD2 (5 bases each). Trimming removed 4 bases at V and 8 bases at J, with 15 bases between. CDR3 length: 14 amino acids. Germline CDR1 reads KGHSH; CDR2 reads LQKENI. The CDR3 bases are TGTGCCAGCTCACTAGAAGGGACCCCAGATGAGCAGTTCTTC. Translation: CASSLEGTPDEQFF.

J is TRBJ1-5 and V is TRBV11-2; D ambiguous. The germline V gene has CDR1 SGHAT and CDR2 FQNNGV. The V gene lost 0 bases and the J gene lost 10 bases, with 10 bases spanning the gap. The CDR3 contains 13 residues. The CDR3 sequence is CASSLEAAGPQHF. The CDR3 DNA is TGTGCCAGCAGCTTAGAGGCGGCCGGACCCCAGCATTTT.

The V gene is TRBV5-1, the J gene TRBJ1-2; the D is unclear. V lost 3 bases and J 7 bases, leaving 16 bases between the germline ends. Germline V gene lookup returns CDR1 SGHRS and CDR2 YFSETQ. The CDR3 is 14 amino acids. The CDR3, as DNA: TGCGCCAGCAGCTCGTATGGAAGTCCCAGTGGCTACACCTTC. Translation: CASSSYGSPSGYTF.

V and J are TRBV18 and TRBJ1-6, with 10 positions matching TRBD1. The V gene's germline CDR1 is KGHSH and CDR2 LQKENI. Germline trimming cut 4 bases from V and 10 bases from J; bases unmatched to any gene: 4. This CDR3 is built from 14 residues. Here the CDR3 reads CASSLGTGDSPLHF. The CDR3 region has the DNA TGTGCCAGCTCACTGGGGACAGGGGACTCACCCCTCCACTTT.

The chain combines TRBV19 with TRBJ2-5; TRBD2 is a possible D gene (6 bases). Trimming took 3 bases from V and 0 from J, leaving 8 bases between them. The CDR3 loop spans 14 amino acids. From germline, CDR1 is LNHDA and CDR2 SQIVND (reference sequence). The CDR3 sequence: CASSIQRDQETQYF. DNA for the CDR3: TGTGCCAGTAGTATCCAGCGGGACCAAGAGACCCAGTACTTC. The full variable domain, completed using reference TRBV19 and TRBJ2-5, is DGGITQSPKYLFRKEGQNVTLSCEQNLNHDAMYWYRQDPGQGLRLIYYSQIVNDFQKGDIAEGYSVSREKKESFPLTVTSAQKNPTAFYLCASSIQRDQETQYFGPGTRLLVL.

The chain joins TRBV14 to TRBJ1-2; 8 nucleotides match TRBD1. Losses at the gene ends were 1 base for V and 5 bases for J; bases not matched to a gene: 9. This CDR3 contains 16 residues. Germline CDR1 is SGHDN and CDR2 is FVKESK. The DNA for the CDR3 is TGTGCCAGCAGCCAAGCATCGGACCGGGACAGGTATGGCTACACCTTC. It is translated as CASSQASDRDRYGYTF.

The chain is built from TRBV2 and TRBJ2-1, with 9 bases aligning to TRBD2. The CDR3 is 14 amino acids. The germline gives CDR1 SNHLY, CDR2 FYNNEI. V lost 3 bases, J lost 5 bases, and 2 bases stayed unmatched. CDR3 in DNA: TGTGCCAGCAGTGATGGCGGGAGGGACAATGAGCAGTTCTTC. Translated: CASSDGGRDNEQFF. The full variable domain, its missing parts supplied by reference TRBV2 and TRBJ2-1, is EPEVTQTPSHQVTQMGQEVILRCVPISNHLYFYWYRQILGQKVEFLVSFYNNEISEKSEIFDDQFSVERPDGSNFTLKIRSTKLEDSAMYFCASSDGGRDNEQFFGPGTRLTVL.

The chain links TRBV27 to TRBJ1-4, with D perhaps TRBD1 (6 bases). Trimming removed 0 bases at V and 5 bases at J, with 10 bases between. CDR1 MNHEY and CDR2 SMNVEV come from the germline V gene (reference sequence). CDR3 length: 15 amino acids. The CDR3 nucleotides read TGTGCCAGCAGTTTATCTGGGGGCGTGAATGAAAAACTGTTTTTT. It encodes CASSLSGGVNEKLFF.